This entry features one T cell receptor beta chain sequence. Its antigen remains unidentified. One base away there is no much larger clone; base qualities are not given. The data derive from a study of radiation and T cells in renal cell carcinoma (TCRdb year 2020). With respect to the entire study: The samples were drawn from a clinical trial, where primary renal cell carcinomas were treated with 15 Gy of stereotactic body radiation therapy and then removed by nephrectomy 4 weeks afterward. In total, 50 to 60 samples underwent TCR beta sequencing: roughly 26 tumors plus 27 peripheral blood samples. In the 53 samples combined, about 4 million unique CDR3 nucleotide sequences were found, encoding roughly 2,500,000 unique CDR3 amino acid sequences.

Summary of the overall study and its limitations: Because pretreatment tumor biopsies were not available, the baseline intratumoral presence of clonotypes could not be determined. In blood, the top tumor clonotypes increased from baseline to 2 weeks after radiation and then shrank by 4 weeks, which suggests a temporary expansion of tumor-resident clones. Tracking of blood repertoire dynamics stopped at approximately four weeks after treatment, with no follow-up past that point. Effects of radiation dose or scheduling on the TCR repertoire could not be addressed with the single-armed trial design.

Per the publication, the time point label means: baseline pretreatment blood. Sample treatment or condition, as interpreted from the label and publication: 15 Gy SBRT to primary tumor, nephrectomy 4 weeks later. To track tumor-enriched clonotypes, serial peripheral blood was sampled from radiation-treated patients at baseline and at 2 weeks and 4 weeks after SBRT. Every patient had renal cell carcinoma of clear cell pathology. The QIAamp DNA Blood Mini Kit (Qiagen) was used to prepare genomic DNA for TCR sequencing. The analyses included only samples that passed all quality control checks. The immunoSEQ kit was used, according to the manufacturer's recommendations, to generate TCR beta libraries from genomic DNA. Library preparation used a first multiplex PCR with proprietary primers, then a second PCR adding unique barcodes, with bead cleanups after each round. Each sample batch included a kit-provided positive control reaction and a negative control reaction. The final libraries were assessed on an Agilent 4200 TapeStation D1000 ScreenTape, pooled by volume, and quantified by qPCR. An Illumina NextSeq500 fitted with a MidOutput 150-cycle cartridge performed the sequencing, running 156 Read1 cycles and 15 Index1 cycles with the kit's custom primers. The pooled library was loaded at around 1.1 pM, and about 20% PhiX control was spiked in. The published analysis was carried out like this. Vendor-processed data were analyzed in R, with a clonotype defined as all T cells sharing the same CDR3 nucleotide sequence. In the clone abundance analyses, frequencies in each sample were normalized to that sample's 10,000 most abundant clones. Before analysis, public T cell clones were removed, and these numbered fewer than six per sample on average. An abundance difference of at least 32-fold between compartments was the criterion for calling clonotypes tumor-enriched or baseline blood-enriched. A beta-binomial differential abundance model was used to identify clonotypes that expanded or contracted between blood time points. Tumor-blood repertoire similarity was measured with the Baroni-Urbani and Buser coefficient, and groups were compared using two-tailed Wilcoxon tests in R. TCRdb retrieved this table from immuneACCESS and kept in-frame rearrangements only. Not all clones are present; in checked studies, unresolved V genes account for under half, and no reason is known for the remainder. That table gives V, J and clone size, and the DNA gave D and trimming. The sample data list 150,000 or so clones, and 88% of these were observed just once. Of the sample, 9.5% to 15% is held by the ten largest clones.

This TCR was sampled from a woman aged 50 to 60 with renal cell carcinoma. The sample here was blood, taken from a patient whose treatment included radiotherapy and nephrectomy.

The bases read TGTGCCAGTAGCCAGGGCGGCCCAGCCTACAATGAGCAGTTCTTC. Protein translation: CASSQGGPAYNEQFF. The chain was built from TRBV19 and TRBJ2-1; the D segment could be TRBD1, given 5 matching bases. A distance of 14 bases separates the germline ends of V and J, which lose 6 bases and 2 bases respectively. The CDR3, from cysteine to phenylalanine, totals 15 residues. Only CDR3 DNA is held: 45 bases, read in frame from base 1. CDR1 LNHDA and CDR2 SQIVND were looked up in the germline V gene (reference sequence). The CDR3 plus the reference TRBV19 and TRBJ2-1 genes for the other parts give the full variable domain: DGGITQSPKYLFRKEGQNVTLSCEQNLNHDAMYWYRQDPGQGLRLIYYSQIVNDFQKGDIAEGYSVSREKKESFPLTVTSAQKNPTAFYLCASSQGGPAYNEQFFGPGTRLTVL.